Presented here are 16 T cell receptor beta chains from one specimen sequenced in a study of cytomegalovirus exposure and HLA in healthy donors. Vbeta (60) and Jbeta (13) primers were used in the PCR. Some clones are missing from TCRdb's copy, which holds only in-frame ones; the method was immunoSEQ multiplex PCR. The sample yields about 150,000 clones, 60% to 80% seen once. Sequencing was done on a sample of PBMCs. The source of these receptors is a man younger than 45 in good health and CMV-seronegative.

The V and J genes are TRBV7-9 and TRBJ1-1; TRBD1 agrees at 7 bases. From germline, CDR1 is SEHNR and CDR2 FQNEAQ (reference sequence). CDR3 length equals 15 residues. Trimming took 0 bases from V and 4 from J; bases not matched to a gene: 5. The CDR3 DNA sequence: TGTGCCAGCAGCTTAGCGCGGACAGGAGGCACTGAAGCTTTCTTT. Protein product: CASSLARTGGTEAFF. The complete variable domain, with remaining parts taken from reference TRBV7-9 and TRBJ1-1, reads DTGVSQNPRHKITKRGQNVTFRCDPISEHNRLYWYRQTLGQGPEFLTYFQNEAQLEKSRLLSDRFSAERPKGSFSTLEIQRTEQGDSAMYLCASSLARTGGTEAFFGQGTRLTVV.

The chain combines TRBV13 with TRBJ2-7; TRBD1 aligns across 10 bases. CDR1 is PRHDT and CDR2 is FYEKMQ in the germline V gene (reference sequence). Germline trimming cut 3 bases from V and 2 bases from J; bases unmatched to any gene: 4. The CDR3 is 15 residues long. CDR3 coding DNA: TGTGCCAGCAGCTTGACAGGGGGCGCGACCTACGAGCAGTACTTC. Its protein is CASSLTGGATYEQYF.

The chain carries TRBV2 and TRBJ1-4; 8 bases align to TRBD1. This CDR3 region has 14 residues. CDR1 and CDR2 from the germline V gene are SNHLY and FYNNEI. J was trimmed by 7 bases and V by 6 bases; bases with no gene match: 7. The CDR3 region is CASSLDREVEKLFF. For the CDR3, the DNA is TGTGCCAGCAGCCTGGACAGGGAAGTTGAAAAACTGTTTTTT.

The V gene is TRBV19, the J gene TRBJ2-5; 8 bases agree with TRBD1. Germline CDR1 reads LNHDA; CDR2 reads SQIVND (reference sequence). The CDR3 is made up of 15 amino acids. V was clipped by 7 bases and J by 4 bases; unmatched bases: 11. CDR3 DNA sequence: TGTGCCAGTATGGACGGACAGGGAGGTCGAGAGACCCAGTACTTC. This codes for CASMDGQGGRETQYF.

The V call is TRBV10-3, the J call TRBJ1-1; 7 bases are shared with TRBD1. V lost 0 bases, J lost 1 base, and 14 bases stayed unmatched. Germline assignment: CDR1 ENHRY and CDR2 SYGVKD. The CDR3 is 19 residues long. The DNA for the CDR3 is TGTGCCATCAGTGAGTCGACTCCGGGACAGACAGCTTGGAACACTGAAGCTTTCTTT. Its translation is CAISESTPGQTAWNTEAFF.

This sequence joins TRBV11-2 and TRBJ2-5, with TRBD1 matching over 7 bases. CDR1 SGHAT and CDR2 FQNNGV come from the germline V gene. V gave up 3 bases and J gave up 5 bases; unmatched junction bases: 6. This CDR3 contains 14 residues. The CDR3 is CASSFNRGGETQYF. The CDR3 nucleotides are TGTGCCAGCAGCTTCAACAGGGGCGGGGAGACCCAGTACTTC.

V and J are TRBV5-1 and TRBJ2-3; the match to TRBD2 covers 8 bases. Germline CDR1 SGHRS, CDR2 YFSETQ. The CDR3 consists of 15 residues. V shed 5 bases, J shed 1 base, and the junction held 6 bases outside the gene matches. CDR3 nucleotide sequence: TGCGCCAGCAGTTCATTAGCGGGGCGCACAGATACGCAGTATTTT. It is translated as CASSSLAGRTDTQYF.

The V gene is TRBV19, the J gene TRBJ2-7; 10 bases fit TRBD1. There are 13 residues in the CDR3. The germline V gene encodes CDR1 LNHDA and CDR2 SQIVND (reference sequence). V dropped 6 bases and J dropped 7; count of bases not matched to a gene: 6. As DNA, the CDR3 is TGTGCCAGTAGGGGACAGGGGTCTTCGGAGCAGTACTTC. It encodes CASRGQGSSEQYF.

The chain has TRBV7-3 and TRBJ1-1; TRBD1 might be the D (5 bases). Germline values: CDR1 SGHTA, CDR2 FQGTGA. Trimming left V 2 bases short and J 4 bases short, with 11 bases between. CDR3 length equals 14 residues. CDR3 in amino acids: CASSLGEGPTEAFF. CDR3 coding DNA: TGTGCCAGCAGCTTAGGGGAGGGGCCCACTGAAGCTTTCTTT.

This clone has more than one count but fewer than ten. The rearrangement links TRBV6-1 to TRBJ2-5, with 8 bases identical to TRBD1. The CDR3 sequence is 13 residues long. Germline CDR1 MNHNS, CDR2 SASEGT. V lost 6 bases to trimming and J lost 7 bases; unmatched junction nucleotides: 7. This chain's CDR3 is CASSRGPEGTQYF. The CDR3 bases are TGTGCCAGCAGCAGGGGGCCGGAGGGGACCCAGTACTTC.

V gene TRBV30 combines with J gene TRBJ2-5; D may be TRBD2 (6 bases). V gave up 8 bases and J gave up 2 bases, with 15 bases separating them. The CDR3 length is 13 residues. Germline-derived CDR1 and CDR2 are GTSNPN and SVGIG (reference sequence). In DNA form, the CDR3 reads TGTGCCGGAGAGGTTAGCGGACAAGAGACCCAGTACTTC. The encoded protein is CAGEVSGQETQYF. Full variable domain (rest looked up from reference TRBV30 and TRBJ2-5): SQTIHQWPATLVQPVGSPLSLECTVEGTSNPNLYWYRQAAGRGLQLLFYSVGIGQISSEVPQNLSASRPQDRQFILSSKKLLLSDSGFYLCAGEVSGQETQYFGPGTRLLVL.

The CDR3 DNA is TGTGCCAGCAGCCGCGATCAAGTCCAAGAGACCCAGTACTTC. This sequence encodes CASSRDQVQETQYF. This sequence joins TRBV5-6 and TRBJ2-5; D unresolved. The length of the CDR3 is 14 residues. Germline lookup yields CDR1 SGHDT and CDR2 YYEEEE. V lost 4 bases, J lost 1 base, and 11 bases lay in between.

The V gene is TRBV5-6, the J gene TRBJ2-2; a weak D match, TRBD2 (6 bases). Trimming cost V 5 bases and J 4 bases, with 15 bases left between them. There are 15 residues in the CDR3. Germline V gene sequence: CDR1 SGHDT, CDR2 YYEEEE. The CDR3 nucleotides read TGTGCCAGCAGTTTAATCGGGAGAACCACCGGGGAGCTGTTTTTT. It encodes CASSLIGRTTGELFF.

The chain carries TRBV19 and TRBJ1-1, with no clear D. The CDR3 is 13 residues long. V lost 3 bases, J lost 3 bases, and 8 bases lay in between. CDR1 is LNHDA and CDR2 is SQIVND in the germline V gene (reference sequence). In DNA form, the CDR3 reads TGTGCCAGTAGTATCCTCCGGGACACTGAAGCTTTCTTT. It encodes CASSILRDTEAFF.

The count of this clone is one. The gene calls are TRBV14 and TRBJ1-3; possibly TRBD1 for D (5 bases). From germline, CDR1 is SGHDN and CDR2 FVKESK. Trimming stripped 2 bases from V and 3 bases from J, with 8 bases between. This CDR3 spans 14 amino acids. The DNA for the CDR3 is TGTGCCAGCAGCCAACAGGGAAATGGAAACACCATATATTTT. Protein sequence: CASSQQGNGNTIYF.

The chain combines TRBV10-3 with TRBJ1-2, with 7 bases matching TRBD1. The CDR3 has 14 amino acids. Trimming removed 2 bases from V and 7 bases from J; junction bases left unmatched: 7. Germline CDR1 is ENHRY and CDR2 is SYGVKD. This CDR3 reads CAISERQGEGGYTF. The CDR3 nucleotides are TGTGCCATCAGTGAGCGACAGGGTGAGGGTGGCTACACCTTC.